A single sample gave rise to the 17 T cell receptor beta chains below, sequenced in a study of CD8 T cells in Susac syndrome. With random hexamers, reverse transcription was performed on about 0.5 to 1 ug of RNA. In TCRdb, the immunoSEQ multiplex PCR reads were re-called with MiXCR into one record per CDR3 protein. Among approximately 190,000 distinct CDR3 sequences listed, roughly nine tenths were seen once. Sequenced material: CD4+ T cells from PBMCs. These receptors all come from a human donor with Susac syndrome.

This CDR3 reads CASSYGLAGGNEQFF. The DNA for the CDR3 is TGTGCCAGCAGTTACGGCCTAGCGGGAGGTAATGAGCAGTTCTTC. The chain recombines TRBV6-2 or TRBV6-3 with TRBJ2-1, with 11 nucleotides matching TRBD2. V was pared by 2 bases and J by 7 bases, with 4 bases of the junction left unmatched. From germline, CDR1 is MNHEY and CDR2 SVGEGT. The CDR3 has 15 amino acids.

V and J are TRBV23-1 and TRBJ2-2; no reliable D call. TRBV23-1 is an ORF, with its function uncertain. The CDR3 loop spans 17 amino acids. Trimming removed 3 bases at V and 1 base at J, with 15 bases between. CDR3 sequence: CASSHRTCRRNTGELFF. The CDR3 DNA is TGCGCCAGCAGTCATAGAACATGCAGGAGGAACACCGGGGAGCTGTTTTTT.

This chain links TRBV11-2 with TRBJ2-7; D is unclear. Germline assignment: CDR1 SGHAT and CDR2 FQNNGV. The CDR3 covers 10 residues. V was trimmed by 3 bases and J by 3 bases, leaving 0 bases between them. CDR3 protein: CASSFYEQYF. As DNA, the CDR3 is TGTGCCAGCAGCTTCTACGAGCAGTACTTC.

The J gene is TRBJ2-7, the V gene TRBV6-5; D not certain. V was clipped by 6 bases and J by 7 bases, with 10 bases between them. Germline V CDR1 and CDR2: MNHEY, SVGAGI. CDR3 length: 11 residues. The CDR3 sequence is CASRLLGEQYF. The CDR3 DNA reads TGTGCCAGCAGACTTCTCGGAGAGCAGTACTTC.

The chain uses TRBV7-2 and TRBJ2-3, with D perhaps being TRBD1 or TRBD2 (5 bases each). From germline, CDR1 is SGHTA and CDR2 FQGNSA. Trimming took off 6 bases at V and 5 bases at J, with 15 bases between the two ends. The CDR3 spans 14 residues. CDR3 residues: CASSLGLAEDTQYF. The CDR3 DNA reads TGTGCCAGCAGTCTGGGGCTAGCCGAAGATACGCAGTATTTT.

V and J are TRBV30 and TRBJ1-5; no reliable D call. CDR1 and CDR2 (germline): GTSNPN, SVGIG (reference sequence). The V and J ends lost 0 bases and 1 base respectively, with 7 bases between them. This CDR3 contains 14 residues. The DNA for the CDR3 is TGTGCCTGGAGTGTTGGGGTCAGCAATCAGCCCCAGCATTTT. Translated, it gives CAWSVGVSNQPQHF.

This clonotype was observed a handful of times. The gene calls are TRBV12-3 or TRBV12-4 and TRBJ1-2; D uncertain. CDR3 length: 13 amino acids. Deletions cut 2 bases from V and 2 bases from J, with 6 bases between. CDR3 amino acids: CASSLKTNYGYTF. As DNA, the CDR3 is TGTGCCAGCAGTTTAAAAACGAACTATGGCTACACCTTC.

This clonotype was observed a few times. CDR3 nucleotides: TGTGCCAGCACCGAGCACAGGGGACAGGGGCTATATGGCTACACCTTC. Amino acids: CASTEHRGQGLYGYTF. V and J are TRBV27 and TRBJ1-2, with 10 bases identical to TRBD1. This CDR3 has 16 amino acids. CDR1 is MNHEY, CDR2 SMNVEV, per germline (reference sequence). Germline trimming cut 7 bases from V and 5 bases from J; bases unmatched to any gene: 13.

This chain joins TRBV20-1 and TRBJ1-1; D is unresolved. The CDR3 has 13 amino acids. V was clipped by 0 bases and J by 0 bases, with 5 bases between them. The germline gives CDR1 DFQATT, CDR2 SNEGSKA (reference sequence). The CDR3 here is CSARDSMNTEAFF. The CDR3 region has the DNA TGCAGTGCTAGAGACAGCATGAACACTGAAGCTTTCTTT.

The chain employs TRBV12-3 or TRBV12-4 and TRBJ2-1; 8 bases are shared with TRBD2. This CDR3 is 15 amino acids long. Unmatched junction bases numbered 11, after V lost 6 bases and J lost 7 bases. As DNA, the CDR3 is TGTGCCAGCAGCGATACGGGGGGGCTTAAGAATGAGCAGTTCTTC. Its protein is CASSDTGGLKNEQFF.

The chain employs TRBV2 and TRBJ2-7; 8 bases are a match to TRBD1. Germline V lookup: CDR1 SNHLY, CDR2 FYNNEI. This CDR3 has 14 residues. Losses at the gene ends were 6 bases for V and 2 bases for J; bases not matched to a gene: 6. The CDR3 here is CASRERQGTYEQYF. CDR3 bases: TGTGCCAGCAGGGAAAGACAGGGGACCTACGAGCAGTACTTC.

This chain uses TRBV12-3 or TRBV12-4 with TRBJ2-2, with D possibly TRBD1 on 6 matching bases. Trimming pared 2 bases from V and 3 bases from J, leaving 10 bases between. This CDR3 contains 15 residues. The CDR3 nucleotides read TGTGCCAGCAGTTTATCAGGGGTGGACACCGGGGAGCTGTTTTTT. It codes for CASSLSGVDTGELFF.

This clonotype has just one count. The chain employs TRBV14 and TRBJ2-2, with D uncertain. The ends were cut back, 4 bases at V and 7 bases at J, with 10 bases in the middle. The CDR3 totals 13 residues. Germline V gene data show CDR1 as SGHDN and CDR2 as FVKESK. CDR3: CASSPSWGGELFF. As DNA, the CDR3 is TGTGCCAGCAGCCCCAGTTGGGGCGGGGAGCTGTTTTTT.

The CDR3 DNA is TGTGCCAGCAGTTACGCGGTTGCAGATACGCAGTATTTT. Protein product: CASSYAVADTQYF. This chain joins TRBV6-5 and TRBJ2-3, with D uncertain. With 2 bases removed from V and 4 bases from J, the gap between germline ends came to 7 bases. Germline CDR1 reads MNHEY; CDR2 reads SVGAGI. The CDR3 sequence is 13 residues long.

This clonotype was found once. This chain uses TRBV10-3 with TRBJ2-3; TRBD2 matches 7 bases. J gave up 4 bases and V 3 bases, and 10 bases lay outside the gene matches. Per germline, CDR1 ENHRY and CDR2 SYGVKD. The CDR3 has 16 amino acids. The CDR3 protein is CAISDSLGLAADTQYF. The DNA of the CDR3 is TGTGCCATCAGTGATAGTCTTGGGCTAGCGGCAGATACGCAGTATTTT.

V usage is TRBV25-1 and J usage is TRBJ2-7, with TRBD2 identical over 8 bases. Germline lookup yields CDR1 MGHDK and CDR2 SYGVNS. The junction had 5 bases not matched to a gene; V was cut back by 10 bases and J by 6 bases. This CDR3 is built from 11 residues. The CDR3, as DNA: TGTGCCACCTCCCGGGGGGGCGAGCAGTACTTC. Amino acids: CATSRGGEQYF.

A single count supports this clonotype. The chain carries TRBV6-1 and TRBJ2-5; D perhaps matches TRBD1 (5 bases). Trimming shortened V by 4 bases and J by 5 bases, and 14 bases separated the two germline ends. The CDR3 loop spans 14 amino acids. CDR1 and CDR2 (germline): MNHNS, SASEGT. The CDR3 region has the DNA TGTGCCAGCAGTGTACGGGCAGGGCGGGAGACCCAGTACTTC. It codes for CASSVRAGRETQYF.